Listed below are T cell receptor beta chains from one sample, sequenced in a study of OX40 agonist ivuxolimab in advanced cancers. The assay was immunoSEQ multiplex PCR, and TCRdb's table has in-frame clones only and misses some. The sample has some 40,000 clones, more than 75% seen once; the top ten hold approximately 22%. Material: CD4+ or CD8+ T cells sorted from blood, obtained in a trial of the OX40 agonist ivuxolimab. The source is an adult with an advanced solid tumor such as melanoma, head and neck, liver or kidney cancer. Each CDR3 is given with its conserved first and last residue. The D gene is left open where the match is weak. Clone size is shown for a subset of rows, as once, few, many or a class of expanded clone.

TRBJ2-3 - - TRBV7-2 TGTGCCAGCAGCTTAGTCGGCGGGGCCAGCACAGATACGCAGTATTTT CASSLVGGASTDTQYF
TRBJ2-7 once - TRBV7-9 TGTGCCAGCAGCTTAGGCGGGCCTACGCACCCTTACTTC CASSLGGPTHPYF
TRBJ2-3 - - TRBV15 TGTGCCACCAGCAGGGAGGGGGCCTCGCAAGATACGCAGTATTTT CATSREGASQDTQYF
TRBJ1-4 few - TRBV15 TGTGCCACCAGCTACTGGGGGGTCGAAAAACTGTTTTTT CATSYWGVEKLFF
TRBJ1-5 once TRBD1 TRBV27 TGTGCCAGCAGATGGACAGGGGTTGATCAGCCCCAGCATTTT CASRWTGVDQPQHF
TRBJ2-3 few TRBD1 TRBV19 TGTGCCAGTAGTATCGGGACAGGGGGTGCAGATACGCAGTATTTT CASSIGTGGADTQYF
TRBJ1-4 - - TRBV30 TGTGCCTGGAGGCTTTGGGCCGGCGAAAAACTGTTTTTT CAWRLWAGEKLFF
TRBJ2-1 few - TRBV11-3 TGTGCCAGCAGCAGTGGGGGCGGAGAGCAGTTCTTC CASSSGGGEQFF
TRBJ2-1 few - TRBV10-3 TGTGCCATCAGTGAGTCGAGGATAGGGATCAATGAGCAGTTCTTC CAISESRIGINEQFF
TRBJ2-3 once - TRBV9 TGTGCCAGCAGCGTAGGCGAAGCGGCTAGCACAGATACGCAGTATTTT CASSVGEAASTDTQYF
TRBJ1-2 few TRBD1 TRBV27 TGTGCCAGCAGGGACTTAAAACAGGGGGCCGGCTATGGCTACACCTTC CASRDLKQGAGYGYTF
TRBJ2-7 - - TRBV9 TGTGCCAGCAGCGAGGGTTCCACTTACGAGCAGTACTTC CASSEGSTYEQYF
TRBJ2-5 - TRBD2 TRBV11-2 TGTGCCAGCAGCTCTACTAGCGGGAAACAGACCCAGTACTTC CASSSTSGKQTQYF
TRBJ1-2 - - TRBV6-5 TGTGCCAGCAGTTACGCGACAGGCTATGGCTACACCTTC CASSYATGYGYTF
TRBJ2-7 - - TRBV5-1 TGCGCCAGCAGCCTAAGGCAAAGCTTCCCCGCAGGGTGGAACGAGCAGTACTTC CASSLRQSFPAGWNEQYF